A selection of T cell receptor beta chains follows, all from one sample in a study of a mutant IDH1 vaccine in newly diagnosed glioma. These receptors lack a known antigen. Method: immunoSEQ multiplex PCR; TCRdb's copy keeps in-frame clones and lacks some. This table has fewer than 65,000 clones, around 81% appearing once. The sequencing used PBMCs, collected from a glioma patient whose treatment included an IDH1 peptide vaccine. Receptor source: a man between 25 and 39 years old with glioma. Each CDR3 is given with its conserved first and last residue. A D gene is named only where the DNA matches it firmly. Part of the rows lack a size; the others show once, few, many or a class for expanded clones.

v_call	clone_size	j_call	d_call	cdr3_nt	cdr3_aa
TRBV4-1	-	TRBJ2-1	-	TGCGCCCGCAGCCAGGTGGGGGGGGGCCCTTCCTACAATGAGCAGTTCTTC	CARSQVGGGPSYNEQFF
TRBV7-9	-	TRBJ2-2	-	TGTGCCTCCTCGGGGGTTCCCGGGGAGCTGTTTTTT	CASSGVPGELFF
TRBV6-4	-	TRBJ1-2	TRBD1	TGTGCCAGCAGTACATTTACAGGGGGCCATGGCTACACCTTC	CASSTFTGGHGYTF
TRBV15	-	TRBJ2-7	TRBD1	TGTGCCACCAGCAGAGGTGGGACAGGGTCGGGCGAGCAGTACTTC	CATSRGGTGSGEQYF
TRBV6-1	-	TRBJ2-5	TRBD1	TGTGCCAGCAGTGACAGTAGGGGACAGGGGAAGACCCAGTACTTC	CASSDSRGQGKTQYF
TRBV2	-	TRBJ1-6	-	TGTGCCAGCAGTGCCGCCCGGACTAGTTCACCCCTCCACTTC	CASSAARTSSPLHF
TRBV15	-	TRBJ1-3	TRBD1	TGTGCCACCAGCAGGGAGACTCAGGACAGGGTTAAGGCTTCGGCTGGAAACACCATATATTTT	CATSRETQDRVKASAGNTIYF
TRBV27	-	TRBJ1-1	-	TGTGCCAGCAGTTCCCGGACCTTCCTCAAATACACTGAAGCTTTCTTT	CASSSRTFLKYTEAFF
TRBV6-5	-	TRBJ1-1	-	TGTGCCACCACAGTTCCCGGGACTGAAGCTTTCTTT	CATTVPGTEAFF
TRBV19	-	TRBJ2-1	TRBD1	TGTGCCAGTAGTACGATGACAGGGCCCCGCTCCTACAATGAGCAGTTCTTC	CASSTMTGPRSYNEQFF
TRBV2	-	TRBJ1-1	-	TGTGCCAGCAGTTTACAGGGTGGGAACACTGAAGCTTTCTTT	CASSLQGGNTEAFF
TRBV12-5	-	TRBJ2-4	-	TGTGCTAGTGGTACCGACAGGTCCGCAAAAAACATTCAGTACTTC	CASGTDRSAKNIQYF
TRBV18	-	TRBJ1-2	-	TGTGCCAGCTCCGTAGGACAGACTAACTATGGCTACACCTTC	CASSVGQTNYGYTF
TRBV6-5	-	TRBJ2-3	-	TGTGCCAGCAGTTACCTGGGAAGCACAGATACGCAGTATTTT	CASSYLGSTDTQYF
TRBV2	-	TRBJ2-3	TRBD1	TGTGCCAGCACAAGGGGACAGGGGTCAGATACGCAGTATTTT	CASTRGQGSDTQYF
TRBV12-5	-	TRBJ1-6	-	TGTGCTAGTGGTTTGGTAAGAAAGGACAGTTTGGGTGATTCACCCCTCCACTTT	CASGLVRKDSLGDSPLHF
TRBV19	-	TRBJ2-5	-	TGTGCCAGTAGTATGACTCGGTACCAAGAGACCCAGTACTTC	CASSMTRYQETQYF
TRBV9	-	TRBJ1-4	-	TGTGCCAGCAGCGTAGCCGGACAGCCAACTAATGAAAAACTGTTTTTT	CASSVAGQPTNEKLFF
TRBV6-4	few	TRBJ2-1	TRBD2	TGTGCCAGCAGTGAAGCGGGGGGGCACAATGAGCAGTTCTTC	CASSEAGGHNEQFF
TRBV5-1	-	TRBJ2-7	TRBD1	TGCGCCAGCAGCTTGGGTGGGACAGAAGACTACGAGCAGTACTTC	CASSLGGTEDYEQYF
TRBV10-3	-	TRBJ2-6	TRBD1	TGTGCCATCAGTTCTTTACGCCGACAGGGTAGCTCTGGGGCCAACGTCCTGACTTTC	CAISSLRRQGSSGANVLTF
TRBV5-1	-	TRBJ2-3	-	TGCGCCAGCAGCTTGTCGGGAGGCACAGATACGCAGTATTTT	CASSLSGGTDTQYF
TRBV5-1	-	TRBJ2-7	TRBD1	TGCGCCAGCACCGACGGACAGGTTGGAGTCCACGAGCAGTACTTC	CASTDGQVGVHEQYF
TRBV2	-	TRBJ1-5	TRBD1	TGTGCCAGCACAAACCTGGGCAGGGGGCATGGTCAGCCCCAGCATTTT	CASTNLGRGHGQPQHF
TRBV25-1	medium-sized	TRBJ1-2	-	TGTGCCAGCAGTGAGGGAGTGACCTACACCTTC	CASSEGVTYTF
TRBV19	-	TRBJ2-1	TRBD1	TGTGCCAGTGGACCGGGACAGGGGGGGAATGAGCAGTTCTTC	CASGPGQGGNEQFF
TRBV5-4	-	TRBJ2-5	-	TGTGCCAGCAGCTTACTCCTGGAGACCCAGTACTTC	CASSLLLETQYF
TRBV6-5	-	TRBJ2-5	-	TGTGCCAGCAGTTACGTTTCGGGGAGGGAGACCCAGTACTTC	CASSYVSGRETQYF
TRBV18	-	TRBJ1-2	-	TGTGCCAGCTCACCAGTCTCTCGAAGCGGTGGCGGCTCTAACTATGGCTACACCTTC	CASSPVSRSGGGSNYGYTF